The 2 T cell receptor beta chains below all came from one sample that was sequenced in a study of T-cell memory formation after mild COVID-19. TCRdb re-derived calls from the 5' RACE reads in MiXCR, one entry per CDR3 protein. The repertoire includes under 550,000 distinct CDR3 sequences, over 15% of them detected once, and roughly an eighth sits in the top ten. The sequencing input was PBMCs or a T cell subset sorted from them (not recorded which). The receptors come from an adult woman who had mild COVID-19 (a few samples of this study predate the infection). Cell type and time point are not known.

This clonotype showed up many times. This chain joins TRBV12-3 or TRBV12-4 and TRBJ2-7, with D unresolved. V lost 4 bases, J lost 7 bases, and 14 bases lay in between. This CDR3 spans 13 amino acids. The CDR3 DNA is TGTGCCAGCAGTTCCGGGCCCCGCAGGGAGCAGTACTTC. Residues: CASSSGPRREQYF.

This clonotype has a handful of counts. The gene calls are TRBV27 and TRBJ1-1; TRBD1 might be the D (5 bases). Trimming pared 8 bases from V and 4 bases from J, leaving 14 bases between. Germline V lookup: CDR1 MNHEY, CDR2 SMNVEV (reference sequence). The CDR3 covers 13 residues. The CDR3 sequence is CASGAGRGTEAFF. The CDR3 nucleotides are TGTGCCAGCGGGGCCGGACGGGGCACTGAAGCTTTCTTT.